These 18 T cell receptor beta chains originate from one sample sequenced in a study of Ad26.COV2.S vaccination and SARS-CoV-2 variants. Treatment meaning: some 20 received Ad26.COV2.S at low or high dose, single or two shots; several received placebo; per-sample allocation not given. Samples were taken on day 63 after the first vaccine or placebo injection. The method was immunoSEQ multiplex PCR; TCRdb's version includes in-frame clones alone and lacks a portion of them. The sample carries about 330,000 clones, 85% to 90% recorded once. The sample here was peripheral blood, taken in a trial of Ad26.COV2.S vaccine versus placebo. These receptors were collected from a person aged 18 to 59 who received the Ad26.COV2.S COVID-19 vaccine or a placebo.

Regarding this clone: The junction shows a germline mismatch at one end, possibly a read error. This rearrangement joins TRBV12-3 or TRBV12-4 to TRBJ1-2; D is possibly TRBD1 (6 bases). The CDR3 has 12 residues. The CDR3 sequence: CASTLGGRGYTF. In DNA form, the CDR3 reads TGTGCCAGCACTTTAGGGGGGCGCGGCTACACCTTC.

CDR3 residues: CASSYSFTQGSYEKLFF. The CDR3 DNA follows: TGTGCCAGCAGTTACTCCTTCACTCAGGGAAGTTACGAAAAACTGTTTTTT. The rearrangement uses TRBV6-2 or TRBV6-3 and TRBJ1-4; weak D call: TRBD1 (5 bases). Germline V gene data show CDR1 as MNHEY and CDR2 as SVGEGT. V was clipped by 0 bases and J by 8 bases, with 19 bases between them. The CDR3 contains 17 residues.

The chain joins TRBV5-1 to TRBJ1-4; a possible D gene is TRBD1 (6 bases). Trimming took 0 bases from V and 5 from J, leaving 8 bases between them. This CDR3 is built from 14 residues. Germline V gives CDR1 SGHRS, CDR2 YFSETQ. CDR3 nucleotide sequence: TGCGCCAGCAGCTTGGACAGGGCGAATGAAAAACTGTTTTTT. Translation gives CASSLDRANEKLFF.

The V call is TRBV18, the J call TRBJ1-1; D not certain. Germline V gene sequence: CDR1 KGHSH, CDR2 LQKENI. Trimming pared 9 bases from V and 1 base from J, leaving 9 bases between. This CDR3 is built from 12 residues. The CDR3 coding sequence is TGTGCCAGTTTACAGAGGAACACTGAAGCTTTCTTT. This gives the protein CASLQRNTEAFF.

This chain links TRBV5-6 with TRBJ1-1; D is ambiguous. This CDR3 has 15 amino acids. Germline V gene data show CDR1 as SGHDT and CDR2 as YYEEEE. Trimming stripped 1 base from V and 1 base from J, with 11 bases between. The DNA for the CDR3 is TGTGCCAGCAGCTTGATGAGGGCGCGGAACACTGAAGCTTTCTTT. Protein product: CASSLMRARNTEAFF.

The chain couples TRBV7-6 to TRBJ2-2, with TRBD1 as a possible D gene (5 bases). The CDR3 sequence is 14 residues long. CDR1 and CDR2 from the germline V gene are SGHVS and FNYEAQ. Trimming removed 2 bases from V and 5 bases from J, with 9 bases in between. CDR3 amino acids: CASSLQGMTGELFF. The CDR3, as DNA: TGTGCCAGCAGCTTACAGGGAATGACCGGGGAGCTGTTTTTT.

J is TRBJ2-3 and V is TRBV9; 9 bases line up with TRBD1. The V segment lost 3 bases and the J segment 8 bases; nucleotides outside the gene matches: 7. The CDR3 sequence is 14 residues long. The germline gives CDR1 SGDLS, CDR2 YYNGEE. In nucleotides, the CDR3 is TGTGCCAGCAGCGACGGGACAGGGTTAACTACGCAGTATTTT. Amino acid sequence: CASSDGTGLTTQYF.

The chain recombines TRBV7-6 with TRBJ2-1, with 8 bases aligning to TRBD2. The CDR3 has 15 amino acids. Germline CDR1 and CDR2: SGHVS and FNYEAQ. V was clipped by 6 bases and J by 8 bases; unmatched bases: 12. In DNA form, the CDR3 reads TGTGCCAGCAGATACACGGGAACTAGCGGTGATGAGCAGTTCTTC. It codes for CASRYTGTSGDEQFF. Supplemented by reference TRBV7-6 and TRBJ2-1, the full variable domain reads GAGVSQSPRYKVTKRGQDVALRCDPISGHVSLYWYRQALGQGPEFLTYFNYEAQQDKSGLPNDRFSAERPEGSISTLTIQRTEQRDSAMYRCASRYTGTSGDEQFFGPGTRLTVL.

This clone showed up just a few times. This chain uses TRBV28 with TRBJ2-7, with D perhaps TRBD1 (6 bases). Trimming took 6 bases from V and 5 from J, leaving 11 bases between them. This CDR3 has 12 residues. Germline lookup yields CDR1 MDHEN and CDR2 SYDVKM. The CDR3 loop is CASSRGWNEQYV. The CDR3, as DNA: TGTGCCAGCAGCAGGGGCTGGAACGAGCAGTACGTC.

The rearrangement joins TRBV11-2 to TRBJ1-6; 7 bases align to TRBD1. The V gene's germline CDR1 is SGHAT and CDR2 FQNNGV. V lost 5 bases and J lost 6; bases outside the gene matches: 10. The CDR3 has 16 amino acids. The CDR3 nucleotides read TGTGCCAGCAGCCCCGGGACGACAGGGCGTAATTCACCCCTCCACTTT. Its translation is CASSPGTTGRNSPLHF. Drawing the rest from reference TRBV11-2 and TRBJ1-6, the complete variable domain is EAGVAQSPRYKIIEKRQSVAFWCNPISGHATLYWYQQILGQGPKLLIQFQNNGVVDDSQLPKDRFSAERLKGVDSTLKIQPAKLEDSAVYLCASSPGTTGRNSPLHFGNGTRLTVT.

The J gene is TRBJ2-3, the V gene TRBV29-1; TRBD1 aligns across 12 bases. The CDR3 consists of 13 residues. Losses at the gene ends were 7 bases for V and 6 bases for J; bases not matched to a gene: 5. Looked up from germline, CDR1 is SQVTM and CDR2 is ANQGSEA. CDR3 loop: CSARDRGLDTQYF. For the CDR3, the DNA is TGCAGCGCTCGGGACAGGGGGCTGGATACGCAGTATTTT.

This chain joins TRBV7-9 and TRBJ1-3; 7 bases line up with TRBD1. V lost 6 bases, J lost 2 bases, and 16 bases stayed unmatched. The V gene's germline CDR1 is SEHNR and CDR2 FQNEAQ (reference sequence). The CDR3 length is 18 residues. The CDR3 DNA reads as TGTGCCAGCAGGCTTGGACAGGCCCTCAACCGGGCTGGAAACACCATATATTTT. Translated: CASRLGQALNRAGNTIYF.

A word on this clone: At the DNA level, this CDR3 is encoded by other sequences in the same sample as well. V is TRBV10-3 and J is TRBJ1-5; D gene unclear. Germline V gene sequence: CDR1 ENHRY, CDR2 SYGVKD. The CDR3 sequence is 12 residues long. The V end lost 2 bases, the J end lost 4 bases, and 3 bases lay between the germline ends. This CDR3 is CAISETNQPQHF. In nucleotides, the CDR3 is TGTGCCATCAGTGAGACTAATCAGCCCCAGCATTTT.

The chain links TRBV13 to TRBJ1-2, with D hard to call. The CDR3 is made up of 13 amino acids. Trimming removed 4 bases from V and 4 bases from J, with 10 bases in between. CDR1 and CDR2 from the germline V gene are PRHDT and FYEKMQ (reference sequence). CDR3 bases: TGTGCCAGCAGCTCTGCCAGCTCCTATGGCTACACCTTC. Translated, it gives CASSSASSYGYTF.

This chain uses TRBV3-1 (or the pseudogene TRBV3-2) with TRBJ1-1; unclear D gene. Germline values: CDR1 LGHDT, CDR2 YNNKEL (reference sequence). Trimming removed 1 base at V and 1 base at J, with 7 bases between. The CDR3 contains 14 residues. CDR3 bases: TGTGCCAGCAGCCAAGGGGAGGGGAACACTGAAGCTTTCTTT. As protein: CASSQGEGNTEAFF.

The CDR3 region has the DNA TGCGCCAGGGGAATCTACGAGCAGTACTTC. Translating it yields CARGIYEQYF. The V and J genes are TRBV4-1 and TRBJ2-7; D call uncertain. The CDR3 extends over 10 amino acids. Trimming stripped 9 bases from V and 3 bases from J, with 6 bases between. Germline V gene data show CDR1 as MGHRA and CDR2 as YSYEKL.

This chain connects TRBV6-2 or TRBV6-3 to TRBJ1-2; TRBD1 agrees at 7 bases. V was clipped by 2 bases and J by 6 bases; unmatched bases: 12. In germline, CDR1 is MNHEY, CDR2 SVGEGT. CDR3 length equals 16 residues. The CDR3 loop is CASSYGWDSTSDGYTF. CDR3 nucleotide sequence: TGTGCCAGCAGTTACGGGTGGGACAGTACCTCAGATGGCTACACCTTC.

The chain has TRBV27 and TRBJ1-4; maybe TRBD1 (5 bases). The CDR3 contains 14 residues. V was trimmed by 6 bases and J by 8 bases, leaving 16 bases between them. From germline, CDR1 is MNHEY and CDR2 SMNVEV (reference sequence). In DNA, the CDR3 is TGTGCCAGCAGGACTGGGGGGATTAGAGAAAAACTGTTTTTT. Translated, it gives CASRTGGIREKLFF.